These 15 T cell receptor beta chains share one sample of origin, sequenced in a study of OX40 agonist ivuxolimab in advanced cancers. TCRdb's copy holds only in-frame clones and misses some; the assay was immunoSEQ multiplex PCR. Here the sample spans roughly 69,000 clones, about 89% being singletons. This material consisted of CD4+ or CD8+ T cells sorted from blood, taken in a trial of the OX40 agonist ivuxolimab. The receptor source for this set is an adult with an advanced solid tumor such as melanoma, head and neck, liver or kidney cancer.

This chain uses TRBV9 with TRBJ2-5; TRBD2 aligns across 11 bases. The CDR3 has 19 amino acids. V lost 5 bases, J lost 3 bases, and 18 bases stayed unmatched. CDR1 SGDLS and CDR2 YYNGEE come from the germline V gene. CDR3 DNA: TGTGCCAGCAGTCACCGCGGGACTAGCGGTAGGGGGAGGGAAGAGACCCAGTACTTC. Its protein is CASSHRGTSGRGREETQYF.

The chain carries TRBV5-4 and TRBJ1-1, with 7 bases lining up with TRBD1. The CDR3 is 13 residues long. Losses at the gene ends were 4 bases for V and 5 bases for J; bases not matched to a gene: 5. Looked up from germline, CDR1 is SGHNT and CDR2 is YYREEE (reference sequence). The CDR3 is CASSPTGRTEAFF. In nucleotides, the CDR3 is TGTGCCAGCAGCCCGACAGGGAGGACTGAAGCTTTCTTT.

Here the CDR3 DNA reads TGTGCCGGGACGGGTGGAAACACCATATATTTT. Protein sequence: CAGTGGNTIYF. The chain couples TRBV6-1 to TRBJ1-3; D is perhaps TRBD1 (5 bases). Germline V lookup: CDR1 MNHNS, CDR2 SASEGT. V was cut by 11 bases and J by 3 bases, with 8 bases left in between. The CDR3 runs to 11 residues.

The chain is built from TRBV6-5 and TRBJ2-5; 9 nucleotides line up with TRBD2. CDR1 is MNHEY, CDR2 SVGAGI, per germline. V dropped 6 bases and J dropped 5; count of bases not matched to a gene: 1. The CDR3 covers 12 residues. The CDR3 loop reads CASRGLAETQYF. The CDR3 DNA sequence: TGTGCCAGCAGGGGACTAGCCGAGACCCAGTACTTC.

The chain employs TRBV27 and TRBJ1-2, with D tentatively TRBD1 (5 bases). Deletions cut 3 bases from V and 4 bases from J, with 9 bases between. The CDR3 has 13 residues. CDR1 MNHEY and CDR2 SMNVEV come from the germline V gene (reference sequence). CDR3 sequence reads: CASSFWQGYGYTF. DNA of the CDR3: TGTGCCAGCAGTTTTTGGCAGGGCTATGGCTACACCTTC.

The V gene is TRBV19, the J gene TRBJ1-1; 8 bases agree with TRBD1. V gave up 6 bases and J gave up 5 bases; unmatched junction bases: 11. The CDR3 runs to 15 residues. Germline V gene data show CDR1 as LNHDA and CDR2 as SQIVND (reference sequence). The CDR3 loop is CASSLTGDHLTEAFF. The CDR3 DNA is TGTGCCAGTAGCCTGACAGGGGATCACTTAACTGAAGCTTTCTTT.

The V call is TRBV27, the J call TRBJ2-7; 8 nucleotides match TRBD1. Germline CDR1 MNHEY, CDR2 SMNVEV (reference sequence). There are 18 residues in the CDR3. The V gene end was trimmed by 2 bases and the J gene end by 0 bases; junction bases not matched to a gene: 12. CDR3 loop: CASSLGQGAWLSSYEQYV. The CDR3 DNA reads as TGTGCCAGCAGTTTAGGGCAGGGGGCGTGGCTTAGCTCCTACGAGCAGTACGTC.

The chain joins TRBV7-9 to TRBJ2-3, with D perhaps assigned TRBD1 or TRBD2 (5 bases each). Trimming left V 1 base short and J 4 bases short, with 12 bases between. Germline CDR1 and CDR2: SEHNR and FQNEAQ (reference sequence). The CDR3 spans 15 residues. CDR3 in amino acids: CASSLVGGDADTQYF. The CDR3 nucleotides read TGTGCCAGCAGCTTAGTTGGGGGAGACGCAGATACGCAGTATTTT.

V is TRBV9 and J is TRBJ2-1; TRBD2 is a possible D gene (5 bases). This CDR3 has 15 residues. The germline V gene has CDR1 SGDLS and CDR2 YYNGEE. V lost 0 bases, J lost 4 bases, and 11 bases lay in between. The CDR3 spells CASSVGSGIYNEQFF. CDR3 bases: TGTGCCAGCAGCGTAGGGAGCGGTATATACAATGAGCAGTTCTTC.

This clone was counted a few times. The chain recombines TRBV4-1 with TRBJ1-2, with 10 bases identical to TRBD1. In germline, CDR1 is MGHRA, CDR2 YSYEKL. V lost 1 base to trimming and J lost 4 bases; unmatched junction nucleotides: 6. The CDR3 covers 16 residues. The CDR3, as DNA: TGCGCCAGCAGCCAAGGGACAGGGGGTTGGAGCTATGGCTACACCTTC. This gives the protein CASSQGTGGWSYGYTF.

CDR3 residues: CASSEGWTGWYF. CDR3 bases: TGTGCCAGCAGTGAAGGCTGGACAGGGTGGTACTTC. The rearrangement links TRBV6-1 to TRBJ2-7; 8 positions agree with TRBD1. This CDR3 is 12 amino acids long. Looked up from germline, CDR1 is MNHNS and CDR2 is SASEGT. Trimming took 1 base from V and 12 from J; bases not matched to a gene: 5.

V is TRBV27 and J is TRBJ2-5; 9 bases are a match to TRBD2. Germline trimming cut 5 bases from V and 0 bases from J; bases unmatched to any gene: 13. CDR1 is MNHEY and CDR2 is SMNVEV in the germline V gene (reference sequence). This CDR3 is built from 18 residues. The CDR3 reads CASSQTSAGGGDQETQYF. The CDR3 DNA is TGTGCCAGCAGTCAAACTTCTGCGGGGGGGGGTGACCAAGAGACCCAGTACTTC.

The chain joins TRBV28 to TRBJ2-7; 11 bases fit TRBD1. Germline loops: CDR1 MDHEN, CDR2 SYDVKM. The CDR3 has 15 amino acids. J gave up 4 bases and V 7 bases, and 9 bases lay outside the gene matches. CDR3 protein: CASKFRDRGIYEQYF. CDR3 nucleotide sequence: TGTGCCAGCAAGTTCCGGGACAGGGGGATTTACGAGCAGTACTTC.

The chain employs TRBV6-6 and TRBJ1-1; D is possibly TRBD1 (5 bases). V was trimmed by 0 bases and J by 1 base, leaving 12 bases between them. The V gene's germline CDR1 is MNHNY and CDR2 SVGAGI (reference sequence). CDR3 length equals 16 residues. CDR3 region: CASSYSVLGPNTEAFF. The CDR3 nucleotides are TGTGCCAGCAGTTACTCGGTTTTGGGGCCGAACACTGAAGCTTTCTTT.

V is TRBV7-9 and J is TRBJ2-1, with D hard to call. This CDR3 is 11 amino acids long. V lost 5 bases, J lost 6 bases, and 5 bases lay in between. CDR1 and CDR2 (germline): SEHNR, FQNEAQ (reference sequence). In DNA form, the CDR3 reads TGTGCCAGCAGCCACGCCAATGAGCAGTTCTTC. Translation: CASSHANEQFF.